This T cell receptor (beta chain) was obtained from a study of blood T cells in healthy people across ages. Overall study findings and caveats: Among long-lived donors, naive CD4+ cells were more numerous and diversity higher than in aged donors.

Deletions cut 0 bases from V and 9 bases from J, with 15 bases between. CDR1 LGHNA and CDR2 YNFKEQ come from the germline V gene. This CDR3 has 15 amino acids. Points on this clonotype: Its antigen is not identified.

A J-beta primer mix and a sample-barcoded 5' primer were used in a second PCR of roughly 7 to 12 cycles. Each single sample gave us at least 3 million CDR3-containing paired-end reads. TCRdb ran MiXCR on the 5' RACE reads and lists one entry per CDR3 protein. The sample lists 700,000 to 900,000 distinct CDR3 sequences, about 53% seen once, with about two fifths in the top ten. The genes are TRBV4-2 and TRBJ2-1; D ambiguous. Sequences were obtained from blood. The TCR originated in a man older than 75 in good health. The CDR3 DNA is TGTGCCAGCAGCCAAGATCCCAGAAGCGAGGCTGAGCAGTTCTTC. The encoded protein is CASSQDPRSEAEQFF.